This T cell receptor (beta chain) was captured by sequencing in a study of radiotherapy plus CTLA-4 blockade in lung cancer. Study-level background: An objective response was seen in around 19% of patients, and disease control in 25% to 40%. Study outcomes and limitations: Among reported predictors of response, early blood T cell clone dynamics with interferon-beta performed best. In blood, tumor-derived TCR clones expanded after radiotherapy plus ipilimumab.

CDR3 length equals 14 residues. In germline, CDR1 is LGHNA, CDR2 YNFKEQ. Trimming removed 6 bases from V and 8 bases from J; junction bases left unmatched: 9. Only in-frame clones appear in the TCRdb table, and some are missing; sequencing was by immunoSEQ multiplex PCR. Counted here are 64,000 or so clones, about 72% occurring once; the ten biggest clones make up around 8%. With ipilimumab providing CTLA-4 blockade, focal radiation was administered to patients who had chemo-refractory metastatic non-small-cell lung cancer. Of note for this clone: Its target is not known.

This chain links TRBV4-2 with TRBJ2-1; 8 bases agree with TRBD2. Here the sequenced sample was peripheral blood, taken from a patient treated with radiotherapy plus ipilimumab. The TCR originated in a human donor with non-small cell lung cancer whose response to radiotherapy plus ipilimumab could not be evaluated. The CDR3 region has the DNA TGTGCCAGCAGTCCCCCGGGGACTAGGGATGAGCAGTTCTTC. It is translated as CASSPPGTRDEQFF.